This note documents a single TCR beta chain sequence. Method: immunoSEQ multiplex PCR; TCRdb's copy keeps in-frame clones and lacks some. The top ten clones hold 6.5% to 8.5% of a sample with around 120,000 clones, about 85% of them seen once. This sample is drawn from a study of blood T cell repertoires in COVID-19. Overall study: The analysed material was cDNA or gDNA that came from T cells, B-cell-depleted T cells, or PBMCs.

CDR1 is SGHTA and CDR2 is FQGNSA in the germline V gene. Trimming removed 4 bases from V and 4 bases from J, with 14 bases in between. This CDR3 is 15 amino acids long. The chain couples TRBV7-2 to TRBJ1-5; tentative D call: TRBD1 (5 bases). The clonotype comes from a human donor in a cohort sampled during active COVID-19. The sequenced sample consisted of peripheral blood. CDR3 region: CASSSDTMRNQPQHF. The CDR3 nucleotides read TGTGCCAGCAGCTCGGACACGATGAGGAATCAGCCCCAGCATTTT.